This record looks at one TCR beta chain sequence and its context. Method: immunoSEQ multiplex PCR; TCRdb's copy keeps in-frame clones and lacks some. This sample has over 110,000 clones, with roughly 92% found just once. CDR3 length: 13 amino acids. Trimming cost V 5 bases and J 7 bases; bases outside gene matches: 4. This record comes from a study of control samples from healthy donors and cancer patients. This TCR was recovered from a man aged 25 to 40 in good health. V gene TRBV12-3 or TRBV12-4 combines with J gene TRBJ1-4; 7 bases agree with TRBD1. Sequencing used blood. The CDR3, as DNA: TGTGCCAGCAGTATAAACAGGGGTGAAAAACTGTTTTTT. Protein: CASSINRGEKLFF.